The next 25 T cell receptor beta chains were all read from a single sample in a study of blood T cell repertoires in COVID-19. Measured with immunoSEQ multiplex PCR; TCRdb has only the in-frame clones, and not every one. The sample records about 50,000 clones, almost 80% being singletons. Material for sequencing was PBMCs or T cells enriched from blood (not recorded which). The receptors here all came from a woman aged 50 to 60 with acute COVID-19.

V gene TRBV7-9 combines with J gene TRBJ1-2; D not resolved. Trimming pared 4 bases from V and 3 bases from J, leaving 9 bases between. CDR3 size: 13 residues. Germline V gene data show CDR1 as SEHNR and CDR2 as FQNEAQ (reference sequence). The CDR3 sequence: CASSSPGDYGYTF. The CDR3, as DNA: TGTGCCAGCAGCTCTCCAGGTGACTATGGCTACACCTTC.

The rearrangement links TRBV3-1 (or the pseudogene TRBV3-2) to TRBJ1-4; D call uncertain. The CDR3 has 12 residues. Germline CDR1 LGHDT, CDR2 YNNKEL (reference sequence). V dropped 2 bases and J dropped 7 bases, with 5 bases sitting between them. Written as DNA, the CDR3 is TGTGCCAGCAGCCAATCGGGTGAAAAACTGTTTTTT. Protein product: CASSQSGEKLFF.

The chain joins TRBV28 to TRBJ2-7, with D tentatively TRBD1 (9 bases). The CDR3 length is 15 residues. Germline V gives CDR1 MDHEN, CDR2 SYDVKM. V gave up 4 bases and J gave up 1 base, with 14 bases separating them. CDR3 amino acids: CASSSGGTGSYEQYF. The CDR3, as DNA: TGTGCCAGCAGTTCGGGGGGGACAGGGTCCTACGAGCAGTACTTC.

In this sample, this clone turned up once. The J gene is TRBJ2-7, the V gene TRBV14, with 8 bases fitting TRBD2. The V and J ends lost 4 bases and 9 bases, in that order; junction bases with no gene match: 8. CDR1 is SGHDN, CDR2 FVKESK, per germline. The CDR3 covers 13 residues. In DNA form, the CDR3 reads TGTGCCAGCAGCCCCGGGACTAGGCTTGGGCAGTACTTC. Encoded protein: CASSPGTRLGQYF.

This sequence joins TRBV6-5 and TRBJ2-3; 11 nucleotides match TRBD2. Looked up from germline, CDR1 is MNHEY and CDR2 is SVGAGI. J lost 3 bases, V lost 7 bases, and 3 bases had no gene match. The CDR3 has 14 residues. The CDR3 region has the DNA TGTGCCAGCAAAACTAGCGGGGGTACAGATACGCAGTATTTT. Its protein product is CASKTSGGTDTQYF.

The rearrangement joins TRBV6-2 or TRBV6-3 to TRBJ1-4; TRBD1 matches 10 bases. From germline, CDR1 is MNHEY and CDR2 SVGEGT. The CDR3 consists of 17 residues. V shed 4 bases and J 8 bases; nucleotides not matched to a gene: 13. This CDR3 reads CASSSGTGEFPREKLFF. Written as DNA, the CDR3 is TGTGCCAGCAGTTCCGGGACAGGGGAGTTTCCTAGAGAAAAACTGTTTTTT.

J is TRBJ1-2 and V is TRBV9, with a tentative D call TRBD1 (6 bases). Germline values: CDR1 SGDLS, CDR2 YYNGEE. With 0 bases removed from V and 3 bases from J, the gap between germline ends came to 12 bases. There are 15 residues in the CDR3. The CDR3 bases are TGTGCCAGCAGCGTAGGGGGGCATGGGGACTATGGCTACACCTTC. It is translated as CASSVGGHGDYGYTF.

The chain links TRBV6-2 or TRBV6-3 to TRBJ2-7; TRBD2 aligns across 7 bases. This CDR3 comprises 12 residues. Trimming removed 2 bases from V and 12 bases from J; junction bases left unmatched: 7. CDR1 and CDR2 (germline): MNHEY, SVGEGT. The CDR3 region is CASSYRSSGPYF. The CDR3 DNA reads TGTGCCAGCAGTTACAGGTCTAGCGGACCGTACTTC.

The chain links TRBV12-5 to TRBJ2-5, with 12 bases aligning to TRBD2. This CDR3 spans 17 amino acids. The V and J ends lost 4 bases and 7 bases, in that order; junction bases with no gene match: 13. Germline CDR1 LGHNT, CDR2 FRNRAP. CDR3 DNA: TGTGCTAGTGGTTCAGGGTCTAGCGGGGGGGTTCAGCCGACCCAGTACTTC. This encodes CASGSGSSGGVQPTQYF.

This clone was seen a handful of times. The chain recombines TRBV28 with TRBJ2-3, with TRBD2 matching over 10 bases. V lost 2 bases to trimming and J lost 1 base; unmatched junction nucleotides: 9. There are 18 residues in the CDR3. Germline V lookup: CDR1 MDHEN, CDR2 SYDVKM. CDR3 DNA sequence: TGTGCCAGCAGTTTAGCCCAAATAGCGGGGGGCCGCACAGATACGCAGTATTTT. Translated, it gives CASSLAQIAGGRTDTQYF. The variable domain in full, with the rest retrieved from reference TRBV28 and TRBJ2-3, is DVKVTQSSRYLVKRTGEKVFLECVQDMDHENMFWYRQDPGLGLRLIYFSYDVKMKEKGDIPEGYSVSREKKERFSLILESASTNQTSMYLCASSLAQIAGGRTDTQYFGPGTRLTVL.

This chain joins TRBV19 and TRBJ1-2; D might be TRBD1 (5 bases). The germline CDR1 and CDR2 sequences are LNHDA and SQIVND (reference sequence). The CDR3 length is 15 residues. V lost 4 bases, J lost 4 bases, and 16 bases lay in between. DNA for the CDR3: TGTGCCAGTAGTACAACGGGGGGAAGGAGCTATGGCTACACCTTC. Translating gives CASSTTGGRSYGYTF. Combining the CDR3 with reference TRBV19 and TRBJ1-2 gives the whole variable domain DGGITQSPKYLFRKEGQNVTLSCEQNLNHDAMYWYRQDPGQGLRLIYYSQIVNDFQKGDIAEGYSVSREKKESFPLTVTSAQKNPTAFYLCASSTTGGRSYGYTFGSGTRLTVV.

This clone was seen more than once but under ten times. This rearrangement joins TRBV5-1 to TRBJ2-7; TRBD1 aligns across 8 bases. The germline V gene encodes CDR1 SGHRS and CDR2 YFSETQ. This CDR3 has 13 residues. After removal of 2 bases from V and 3 bases from J, the junction contained 1 base not matched to a gene. CDR3 DNA sequence: TGCGCCAGCAGCTTAACAGGGGGCTACGAGCAGTACTTC. Its protein product is CASSLTGGYEQYF.

The gene calls are TRBV30 and TRBJ2-1, with 14 bases identical to TRBD2. Germline assignment: CDR1 GTSNPN and CDR2 SVGIG (reference sequence). CDR3 length: 17 amino acids. Germline trimming cut 0 bases from V and 7 bases from J; bases unmatched to any gene: 8. CDR3 loop: CAWSVARTSGGPNEQFF. DNA of the CDR3: TGTGCCTGGAGTGTAGCTCGGACTAGCGGGGGGCCGAATGAGCAGTTCTTC. The whole variable domain, remainder taken from reference TRBV30 and TRBJ2-1, is SQTIHQWPATLVQPVGSPLSLECTVEGTSNPNLYWYRQAAGRGLQLLFYSVGIGQISSEVPQNLSASRPQDRQFILSSKKLLLSDSGFYLCAWSVARTSGGPNEQFFGPGTRLTVL.

This chain links TRBV5-4 with TRBJ2-5; TRBD2 aligns across 11 bases. CDR1 and CDR2 (germline): SGHNT, YYREEE (reference sequence). Germline trimming cut 2 bases from V and 4 bases from J; bases unmatched to any gene: 4. The CDR3 contains 15 residues. DNA of the CDR3: TGTGCCAGCAGCTTACTAGCGGGGGACCGAGAGACCCAGTACTTC. Residues: CASSLLAGDRETQYF.

The chain has TRBV6-5 and TRBJ1-2; no reliable D call. The V end lost 7 bases, the J end lost 4 bases, and 19 bases lay between the germline ends. CDR3 length: 15 amino acids. The germline gives CDR1 MNHEY, CDR2 SVGAGI. CDR3 coding DNA: TGTGCCAGCACCCTGGAACGGGTTGGTAGCTATGGCTACACCTTC. It translates to CASTLERVGSYGYTF.

The chain uses TRBV27 and TRBJ1-6; TRBD1 is a possible D gene (6 bases). The CDR3 covers 12 residues. The germline gives CDR1 MNHEY, CDR2 SMNVEV (reference sequence). Trimming took off 7 bases at V and 12 bases at J, with 13 bases between the two ends. The CDR3 bases are TGTGCCAGCACCTTGGGGGCGGGACCCCTCCACTTT. Its translation is CASTLGAGPLHF.

This clone came up a few times. The chain uses TRBV7-3 and TRBJ1-1, with D unclear. The CDR3 is 15 amino acids. V lost 5 bases, J lost 4 bases, and 17 bases lay in between. Per the germline V gene, CDR1 is SGHTA and CDR2 is FQGTGA. The CDR3 coding sequence is TGTGCCAGCAGCCCCACCCCGGGTATTGGCACTGAAGCTTTCTTT. It is translated as CASSPTPGIGTEAFF.

V usage is TRBV5-4 and J usage is TRBJ2-7, with 8 bases lining up with TRBD2. Germline V gene sequence: CDR1 SGHNT, CDR2 YYREEE (reference sequence). This CDR3 has 18 residues. The junction had 12 bases not matched to a gene; V was cut back by 0 bases and J by 1 base. The CDR3: CASSLAPSQSGGSYEQYF. The CDR3 bases are TGTGCCAGCAGCTTGGCCCCGTCGCAAAGCGGGGGTTCCTACGAGCAGTACTTC.

This clone was seen a single time. J is TRBJ1-4 and V is TRBV19; TRBD1 matches at 10 bases. This CDR3 comprises 17 residues. Trimming at V came to 4 bases and at J to 11 bases, leaving 16 bases not matched to a gene. Germline V gives CDR1 LNHDA, CDR2 SQIVND (reference sequence). DNA of the CDR3: TGTGCCAGTAGTACTTCTATCGGGACAGGGGCGACCGGGAAACTGTTTTTT. Translating gives CASSTSIGTGATGKLFF.

This clone turned up a few times. The V and J genes are TRBV12-3 or TRBV12-4 and TRBJ1-5; D gene uncertain. There are 11 residues in the CDR3. Trimming cost V 4 bases and J 4 bases, with 2 bases left between them. The CDR3 DNA reads as TGTGCCAGCAGTTCTAATCAGCCCCAGCATTTT. Protein product: CASSSNQPQHF.

The chain links TRBV25-1 to TRBJ2-7; 9 bases are a match to TRBD1. V shed 2 bases and J 6 bases; nucleotides not matched to a gene: 5. The CDR3 has 14 amino acids. CDR1 MGHDK and CDR2 SYGVNS come from the germline V gene. CDR3 sequence: CASSEEHRGPEQYF. CDR3 nucleotide sequence: TGTGCCAGCAGTGAAGAACACAGGGGGCCCGAGCAGTACTTC.

The sample holds a few counts of this clone. This chain joins TRBV5-6 and TRBJ1-1, with 7 nucleotides matching TRBD1. The CDR3 runs 13 residues. Germline assignment: CDR1 SGHDT and CDR2 YYEEEE. J lost 7 bases, V lost 4 bases, and 7 bases had no gene match. The CDR3 here is CASSRDRDSEAFF. The CDR3 DNA is TGTGCCAGCAGCCGAGACAGGGACAGTGAAGCTTTCTTT.

The chain is built from TRBV30 and TRBJ1-2; 10 bases fit TRBD1. The V gene's germline CDR1 is GTSNPN and CDR2 SVGIG (reference sequence). V was clipped by 5 bases and J by 3 bases; unmatched bases: 0. The CDR3 is 12 residues long. CDR3 sequence reads: CAWGTGDYGYTF. In DNA form, the CDR3 reads TGTGCCTGGGGGACAGGGGACTATGGCTACACCTTC.

V and J are TRBV10-3 and TRBJ1-6, with D possibly matching TRBD1 (5 bases). Germline V gene data show CDR1 as ENHRY and CDR2 as SYGVKD. This CDR3 comprises 14 residues. V lost 3 bases and J 9 bases, leaving 12 bases between the germline ends. CDR3 region: CAISDRGEASPLHF. CDR3 DNA: TGTGCCATCAGTGATCGGGGGGAGGCTTCACCCCTCCACTTT.

J is TRBJ1-6 and V is TRBV30; 10 nucleotides align to TRBD1. Germline loops: CDR1 GTSNPN, CDR2 SVGIG (reference sequence). V lost 2 bases to trimming and J lost 8 bases; unmatched junction nucleotides: 6. The CDR3 has 15 amino acids. CDR3 region: CAWSLGQGEYSPLHF. The CDR3 nucleotides read TGTGCCTGGAGTCTCGGACAGGGGGAATATTCACCCCTCCACTTT.